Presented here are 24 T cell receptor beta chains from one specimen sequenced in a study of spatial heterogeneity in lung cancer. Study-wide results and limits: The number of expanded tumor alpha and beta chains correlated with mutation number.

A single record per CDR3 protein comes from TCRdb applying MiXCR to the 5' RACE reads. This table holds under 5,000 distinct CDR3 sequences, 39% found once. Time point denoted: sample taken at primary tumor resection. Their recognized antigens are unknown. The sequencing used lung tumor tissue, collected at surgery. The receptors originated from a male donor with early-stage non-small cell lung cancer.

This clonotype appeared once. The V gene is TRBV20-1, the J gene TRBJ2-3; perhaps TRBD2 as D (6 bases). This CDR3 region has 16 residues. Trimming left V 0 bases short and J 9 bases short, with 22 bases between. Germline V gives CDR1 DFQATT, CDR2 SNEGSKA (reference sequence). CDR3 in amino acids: CSARDRVAGYAGTQYF. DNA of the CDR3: TGCAGTGCTAGAGATCGGGTCGCGGGATACGCGGGAACGCAGTATTTT.

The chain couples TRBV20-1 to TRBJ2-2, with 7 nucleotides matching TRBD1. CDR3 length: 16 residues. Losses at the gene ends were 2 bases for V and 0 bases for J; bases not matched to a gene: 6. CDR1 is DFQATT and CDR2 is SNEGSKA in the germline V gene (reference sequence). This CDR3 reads CSARPLGQANTGELFF. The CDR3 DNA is TGCAGTGCTAGACCCCTAGGACAGGCGAACACCGGGGAGCTGTTTTTT.

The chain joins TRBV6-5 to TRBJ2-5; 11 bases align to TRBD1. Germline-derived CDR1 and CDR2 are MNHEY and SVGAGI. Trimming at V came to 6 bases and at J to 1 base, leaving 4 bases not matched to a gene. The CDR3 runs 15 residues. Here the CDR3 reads CASRRDRGTQETQYF. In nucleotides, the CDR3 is TGTGCCAGCAGAAGGGACAGGGGGACCCAAGAGACCCAGTACTTC.

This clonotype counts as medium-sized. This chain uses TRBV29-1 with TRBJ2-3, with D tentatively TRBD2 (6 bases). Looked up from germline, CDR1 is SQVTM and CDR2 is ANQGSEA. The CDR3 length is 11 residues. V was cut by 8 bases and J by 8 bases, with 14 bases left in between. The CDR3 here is CSIPLEGTQYF. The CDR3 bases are TGCAGCATCCCGCTGGAGGGTACGCAGTATTTT.

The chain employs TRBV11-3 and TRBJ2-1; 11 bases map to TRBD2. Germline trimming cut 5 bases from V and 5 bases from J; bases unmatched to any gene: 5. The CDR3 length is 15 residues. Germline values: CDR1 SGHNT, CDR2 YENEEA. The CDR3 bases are TGTGCCAGCAGCAGGGGGACTAGCGGAAACAATGAGCAGTTCTTC. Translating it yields CASSRGTSGNNEQFF.

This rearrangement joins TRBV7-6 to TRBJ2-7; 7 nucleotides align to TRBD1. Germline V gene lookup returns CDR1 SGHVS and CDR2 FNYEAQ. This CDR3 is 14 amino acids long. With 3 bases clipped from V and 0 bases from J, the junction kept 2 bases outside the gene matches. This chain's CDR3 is CASSLTGHSYEQYF. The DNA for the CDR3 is TGTGCCAGCAGCTTGACAGGGCACTCCTACGAGCAGTACTTC.

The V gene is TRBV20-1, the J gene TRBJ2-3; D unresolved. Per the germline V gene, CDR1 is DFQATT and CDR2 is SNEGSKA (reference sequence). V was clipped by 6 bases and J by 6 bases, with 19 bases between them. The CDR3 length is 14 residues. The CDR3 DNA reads TGCAGTGCGACCCCCGCGGTAGCTGCTGATACGCAGTATTTT. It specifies CSATPAVAADTQYF.

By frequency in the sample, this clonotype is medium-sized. The CDR3 spells CASSPHGTEAFF. The CDR3 DNA sequence: TGTGCCAGCAGCCCTCACGGCACTGAAGCTTTCTTT. The genes are TRBV9 and TRBJ1-1; no clear D. The CDR3 consists of 12 residues. CDR1 and CDR2 from the germline V gene are SGDLS and YYNGEE. V was pared by 4 bases and J by 4 bases, with 8 bases between.

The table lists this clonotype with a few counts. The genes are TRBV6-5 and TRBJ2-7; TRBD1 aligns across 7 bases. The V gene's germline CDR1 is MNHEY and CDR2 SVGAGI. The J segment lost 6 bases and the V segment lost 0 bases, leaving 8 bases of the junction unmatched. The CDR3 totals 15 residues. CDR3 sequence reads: CASSYSTGRGAEQYF. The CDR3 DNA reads TGTGCCAGCAGTTACTCGACAGGGAGAGGGGCCGAGCAGTACTTC.

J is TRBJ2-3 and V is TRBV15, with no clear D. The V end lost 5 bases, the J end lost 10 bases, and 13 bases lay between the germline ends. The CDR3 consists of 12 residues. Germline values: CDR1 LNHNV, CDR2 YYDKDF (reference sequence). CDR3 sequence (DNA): TGTGCCACCAGCCATCCTTTGATGGCGCAGTATTTT. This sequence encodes CATSHPLMAQYF. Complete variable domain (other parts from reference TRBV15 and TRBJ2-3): DAMVIQNPRYQVTQFGKPVTLSCSQTLNHNVMYWYQQKSSQAPKLLFHYYDKDFNNEADTPDNFQSRRPNTSFCFLDIRSPGLGDTAMYLCATSHPLMAQYFGPGTRLTVL.

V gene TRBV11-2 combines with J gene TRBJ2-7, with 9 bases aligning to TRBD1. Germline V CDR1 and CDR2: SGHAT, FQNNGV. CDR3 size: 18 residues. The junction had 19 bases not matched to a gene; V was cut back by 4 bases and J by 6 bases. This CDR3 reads CASSSREPRGQGTPEQYF. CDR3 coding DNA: TGTGCCAGCAGCTCTAGAGAACCCCGGGGACAGGGCACCCCCGAGCAGTACTTC.

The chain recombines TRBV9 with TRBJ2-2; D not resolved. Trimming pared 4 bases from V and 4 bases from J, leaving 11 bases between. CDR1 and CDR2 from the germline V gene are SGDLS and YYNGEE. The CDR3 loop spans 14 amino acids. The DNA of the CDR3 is TGTGCCAGCAGCTCTTCTCCATCCACCGGGGAGCTGTTTTTT. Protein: CASSSSPSTGELFF.

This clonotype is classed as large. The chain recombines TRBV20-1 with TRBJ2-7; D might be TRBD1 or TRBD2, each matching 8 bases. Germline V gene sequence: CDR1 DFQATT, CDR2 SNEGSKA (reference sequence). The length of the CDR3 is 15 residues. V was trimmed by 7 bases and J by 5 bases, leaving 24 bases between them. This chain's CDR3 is CSGNRGGQDIDEQYF. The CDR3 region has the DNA TGCAGTGGGAACCGGGGGGGACAGGATATCGACGAGCAGTACTTC.

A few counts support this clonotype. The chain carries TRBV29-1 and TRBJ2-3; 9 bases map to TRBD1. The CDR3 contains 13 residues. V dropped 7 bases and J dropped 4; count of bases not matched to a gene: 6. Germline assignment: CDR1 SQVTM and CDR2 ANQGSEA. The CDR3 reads CSAPGQGADTQYF. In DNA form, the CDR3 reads TGCAGCGCTCCGGGACAGGGCGCAGATACGCAGTATTTT.

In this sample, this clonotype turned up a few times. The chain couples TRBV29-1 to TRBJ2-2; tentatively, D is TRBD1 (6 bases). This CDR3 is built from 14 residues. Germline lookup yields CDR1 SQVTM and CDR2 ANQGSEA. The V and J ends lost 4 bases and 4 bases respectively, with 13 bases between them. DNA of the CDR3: TGCAGCGTTGGGTGGACAGCCGGCACCGGGGAGCTGTTTTTT. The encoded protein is CSVGWTAGTGELFF.

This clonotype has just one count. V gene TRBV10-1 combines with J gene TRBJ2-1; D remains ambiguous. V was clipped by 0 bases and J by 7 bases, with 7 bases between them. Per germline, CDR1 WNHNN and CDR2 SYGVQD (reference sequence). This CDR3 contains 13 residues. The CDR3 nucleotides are TGCGCCAGCAGTGAGTCTCAGCCGAATGAGCAGTTCTTC. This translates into CASSESQPNEQFF.

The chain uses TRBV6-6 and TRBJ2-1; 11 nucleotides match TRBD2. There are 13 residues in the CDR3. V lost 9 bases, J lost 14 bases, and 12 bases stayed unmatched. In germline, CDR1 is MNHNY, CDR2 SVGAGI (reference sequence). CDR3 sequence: CASLASGGPPKFF. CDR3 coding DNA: TGTGCCAGTCTCGCTAGCGGGGGGCCCCCGAAGTTCTTC.

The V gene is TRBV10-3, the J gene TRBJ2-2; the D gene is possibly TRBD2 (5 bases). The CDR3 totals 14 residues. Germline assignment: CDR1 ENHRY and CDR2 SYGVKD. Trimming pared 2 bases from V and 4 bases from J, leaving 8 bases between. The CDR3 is CAISEELVTGELFF. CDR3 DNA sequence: TGTGCCATCAGTGAGGAACTAGTCACCGGGGAGCTGTTTTTT.

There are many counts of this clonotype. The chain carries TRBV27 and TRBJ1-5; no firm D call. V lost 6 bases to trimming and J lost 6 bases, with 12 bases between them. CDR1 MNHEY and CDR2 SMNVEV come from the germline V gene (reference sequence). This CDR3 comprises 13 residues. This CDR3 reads CASRSGRFQPQHF. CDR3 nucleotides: TGTGCCAGCAGGTCCGGGCGATTTCAGCCCCAGCATTTT.

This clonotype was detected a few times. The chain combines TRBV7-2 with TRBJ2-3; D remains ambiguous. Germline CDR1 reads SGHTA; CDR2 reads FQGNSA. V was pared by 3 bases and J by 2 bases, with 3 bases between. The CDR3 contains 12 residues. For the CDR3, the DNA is TGTGCCAGCAGCTTCGACACAGATACGCAGTATTTT. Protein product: CASSFDTDTQYF.

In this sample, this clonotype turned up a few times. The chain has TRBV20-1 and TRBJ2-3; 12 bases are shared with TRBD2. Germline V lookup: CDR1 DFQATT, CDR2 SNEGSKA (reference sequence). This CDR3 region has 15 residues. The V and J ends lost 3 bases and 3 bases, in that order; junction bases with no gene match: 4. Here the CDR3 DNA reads TGCAGTGCTAGCTCGACTAGCGGGAGAACAGATACGCAGTATTTT. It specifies CSASSTSGRTDTQYF.

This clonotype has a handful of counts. CDR3 DNA: TGTGCCGGAGGGGGGACTAGCGGGGCCGAGCAGTACTTC. Amino acids: CAGGGTSGAEQYF. V gene TRBV2 combines with J gene TRBJ2-7; the match to TRBD2 covers 13 bases. Germline V gene lookup returns CDR1 SNHLY and CDR2 FYNNEI. The trim removed 11 bases at V and 6 bases at J, leaving 7 bases unmatched. This CDR3 comprises 13 residues.

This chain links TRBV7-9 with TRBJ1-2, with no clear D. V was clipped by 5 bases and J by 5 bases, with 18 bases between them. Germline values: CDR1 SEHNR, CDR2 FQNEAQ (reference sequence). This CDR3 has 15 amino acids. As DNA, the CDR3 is TGTGCCAGCAGCACCCGCCAACCCGAACAGTATGGCTACACCTTC. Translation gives CASSTRQPEQYGYTF.

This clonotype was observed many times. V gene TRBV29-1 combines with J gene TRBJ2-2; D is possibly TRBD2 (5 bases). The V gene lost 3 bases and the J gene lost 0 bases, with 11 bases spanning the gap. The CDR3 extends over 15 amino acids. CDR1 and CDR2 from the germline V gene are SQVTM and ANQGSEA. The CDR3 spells CSVEAEATNTGELFF. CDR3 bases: TGCAGCGTTGAGGCGGAGGCCACGAACACCGGGGAGCTGTTTTTT.